The sequence of this T cell receptor (beta chain) was determined in a study of blood T cell repertoires in COVID-19. Study-wide background: Specimens from acute and convalescent COVID-19 originated in the United States, Italy and Spain. The cDNA or gDNA used as material had been derived from T cells, B-cell-depleted T cells, or PBMCs.

V dropped 1 base and J dropped 5; count of bases not matched to a gene: 5. This CDR3 spans 15 amino acids. Germline CDR1 SGHRS, CDR2 YFSETQ. As handled by the study authors: Using reference gene primer amplification, nucleated cell counts were estimated. The data were produced by immunoSEQ multiplex PCR, yet TCRdb's version contains in-frame clones alone and is incomplete. V and J calls and clone size are given by that table; D and trimming were obtained from the DNA. The sample has 95,000 to 110,000 clones; over 85% are singletons. This sequence was found in an elderly woman in a cohort sampled during active COVID-19. The sequencing sample was made of peripheral blood. V usage is TRBV5-1 and J usage is TRBJ1-1; 10 nucleotides match TRBD1. The CDR3 coding sequence is TGCGCCAGCAGCTTGCAGGACAGGGGGATGACTGAAGCTTTCTTT. It translates to CASSLQDRGMTEAFF.